These 21 T cell receptor beta chains were all obtained from the same sample, sequenced in a study of blood T cell repertoires in COVID-19. Some clones are missing from TCRdb's copy, which holds only in-frame ones; the method was immunoSEQ multiplex PCR. The repertoire holds 150,000 to 200,000 clones, with roughly 85% as singletons. What was sequenced was peripheral blood. Source of these receptors: a man over 45 with active or convalescent COVID-19.

The V call is TRBV10-3, the J call TRBJ1-4, with a possible D match to TRBD1 (6 bases). Germline CDR1 and CDR2: ENHRY and SYGVKD. This CDR3 has 15 amino acids. V was clipped by 9 bases and J by 0 bases, with 14 bases between them. CDR3 DNA sequence: TGTGCCATATCACAGGGCAGGGCAACTAATGAAAAACTGTTTTTT. Translating gives CAISQGRATNEKLFF.

This clone was observed a single time. The genes are TRBV4-1 and TRBJ2-1, with D perhaps TRBD1 (6 bases). V gave up 6 bases and J gave up 3 bases, with 12 bases separating them. This CDR3 spans 14 amino acids. Per germline, CDR1 MGHRA and CDR2 YSYEKL. The CDR3 DNA is TGCGCCAGCAGTAACAGGGCGTTCTACAATGAGCAGTTCTTC. This sequence encodes CASSNRAFYNEQFF.

The rearrangement uses TRBV4-2 and TRBJ2-3; the match to TRBD2 covers 10 bases. J was trimmed by 4 bases and V by 0 bases; bases with no gene match: 4. The CDR3 is made up of 16 amino acids. Germline-derived CDR1 and CDR2 are LGHNA and YNFKEQ. The DNA for the CDR3 is TGTGCCAGCAGCCAAGATAAAGCGGGAGGGCCAGATACGCAGTATTTT. Amino acid sequence: CASSQDKAGGPDTQYF.

The chain joins TRBV5-1 to TRBJ2-7, with 8 bases lining up with TRBD2. In germline, CDR1 is SGHRS, CDR2 YFSETQ. The CDR3 runs to 15 residues. V shed 0 bases, J shed 1 base, and the junction held 3 bases outside the gene matches. CDR3 protein: CASSLERGSSYEQYF. Here the CDR3 DNA reads TGCGCCAGCAGCTTGGAGCGGGGGAGTTCCTACGAGCAGTACTTC.

The chain couples TRBV2 to TRBJ1-4, with D tentatively TRBD1 (5 bases). The CDR3 contains 14 residues. V was trimmed by 4 bases and J by 7 bases, leaving 13 bases between them. Looked up from germline, CDR1 is SNHLY and CDR2 is FYNNEI. The CDR3 is CASSAVNRGEKLFF. The CDR3 DNA follows: TGTGCCAGCAGTGCTGTTAATAGGGGTGAAAAACTGTTTTTT.

The chain has TRBV6-6 and TRBJ2-7, with 7 bases fitting TRBD1. Germline-derived CDR1 and CDR2 are MNHNY and SVGAGI (reference sequence). J lost 1 base, V lost 0 bases, and 0 bases had no gene match. The CDR3 loop spans 14 amino acids. Here the CDR3 reads CASSYSGQSYEQYF. The CDR3, as DNA: TGTGCCAGCAGTTACTCGGGACAGTCCTACGAGCAGTACTTC.

V and J are TRBV9 and TRBJ2-7, with D possibly being TRBD2 (5 bases). The CDR3 length is 14 residues. V was shortened by 3 bases and J by 2 bases, with 12 bases between the two germline ends. Per germline, CDR1 SGDLS and CDR2 YYNGEE. The CDR3 DNA sequence: TGTGCCAGCAGCGAGGGATGGAGGACCTACGAGCAGTACTTC. Protein product: CASSEGWRTYEQYF.

The CDR3 DNA reads as TGTGCCAGCGGGGGGGAGGTGAAGGGGTGGACTGAAGCTTTCTTT. Translation: CASGGEVKGWTEAFF. The rearrangement joins TRBV4-2 to TRBJ1-1, with D perhaps matching TRBD1 (5 bases). V was shortened by 8 bases and J by 5 bases, with 21 bases between the two germline ends. CDR1 is LGHNA and CDR2 is YNFKEQ in the germline V gene. This CDR3 comprises 15 residues.

J is TRBJ2-2 and V is TRBV4-3, with 9 positions matching TRBD1. The CDR3 extends over 14 amino acids. Germline loops: CDR1 LGHNA, CDR2 YSLEER. Unmatched junction bases numbered 5, after V lost 5 bases and J lost 7 bases. CDR3 in DNA: TGCGCCAGCAGCACACAGGGGGCTATCGGGGAGCTGTTTTTT. It specifies CASSTQGAIGELFF.

This chain uses TRBV27 with TRBJ2-3; 8 bases map to TRBD2. This CDR3 comprises 15 residues. J lost 4 bases, V lost 5 bases, and 8 bases had no gene match. The germline gives CDR1 MNHEY, CDR2 SMNVEV (reference sequence). The CDR3 protein is CASSHSGMRADTQYF. Here the CDR3 DNA reads TGTGCCAGCAGTCATAGCGGGATGCGAGCAGATACGCAGTATTTT.

Only a few counts were recorded for this clone. CDR3 loop: CAWRPRDSKIQSYTF. In DNA form, the CDR3 reads TGTGCCTGGAGACCACGAGATTCAAAGATTCAAAGCTACACCTTC. The rearrangement links TRBV30 to TRBJ1-2; no clear D gene. Looked up from germline, CDR1 is GTSNPN and CDR2 is SVGIG (reference sequence). The CDR3 runs 15 residues. V gave up 3 bases and J gave up 9 bases, with 23 bases separating them.

This chain links TRBV10-3 with TRBJ1-1, with 11 nucleotides matching TRBD1. The V gene's germline CDR1 is ENHRY and CDR2 SYGVKD. Trimming removed 3 bases from V and 5 bases from J; junction bases left unmatched: 5. The CDR3 sequence is 15 residues long. The DNA for the CDR3 is TGTGCCATCAGTGATACGGACAGGGGGCTTACTGAAGCTTTCTTT. It is translated as CAISDTDRGLTEAFF.

This clone turned up a few times. The chain carries TRBV7-9 and TRBJ2-1; 10 bases map to TRBD2. Germline loops: CDR1 SEHNR, CDR2 FQNEAQ (reference sequence). The CDR3 totals 18 residues. The V and J ends lost 4 bases and 7 bases, in that order; junction bases with no gene match: 16. Written as DNA, the CDR3 is TGTGCCAGCAGCTATCGTATGTGGGCTAGCGGGAGTAGGAATGAGCAGTTCTTC. Translation: CASSYRMWASGSRNEQFF.

This clone has a single count. V usage is TRBV5-4 and J usage is TRBJ2-3, with 8 nucleotides matching TRBD1. Trimming took 3 bases from V and 3 from J; bases not matched to a gene: 6. Germline CDR1 and CDR2: SGHNT and YYREEE (reference sequence). CDR3 size: 15 residues. CDR3 coding DNA: TGTGCCAGCAGCTCACAGGACAGGGTGACAGATACGCAGTATTTT. It yields the protein CASSSQDRVTDTQYF.

The J gene is TRBJ2-1, the V gene TRBV19; D possibly corresponds to TRBD1 (6 bases). CDR3 size: 14 residues. Germline V CDR1 and CDR2: LNHDA, SQIVND (reference sequence). V shed 4 bases and J shed 9 bases, with 16 bases lying between them. CDR3 protein: CASSTTWGQGEQFF. CDR3 bases: TGTGCCAGTAGTACCACCTGGGGGCAGGGTGAGCAGTTCTTC. Together with reference TRBV19 and TRBJ2-1, the CDR3 gives the full variable domain: DGGITQSPKYLFRKEGQNVTLSCEQNLNHDAMYWYRQDPGQGLRLIYYSQIVNDFQKGDIAEGYSVSREKKESFPLTVTSAQKNPTAFYLCASSTTWGQGEQFFGPGTRLTVL.

CDR3 residues: CASSYRTDSYEQYF. The DNA for the CDR3 is TGTGCCAGCAGTTATAGGACAGATTCCTACGAGCAGTACTTC. The chain recombines TRBV6-5 with TRBJ2-7, with TRBD1 as a possible D gene (6 bases). Per the germline V gene, CDR1 is MNHEY and CDR2 is SVGAGI. This CDR3 is 14 amino acids long. V lost 3 bases to trimming and J lost 1 base, with 10 bases between them.

DNA of the CDR3: TGTGCCAGCTCACCATCCAACTGGGCATCGAACACTGAAGCTTTCTTT. Encoded protein: CASSPSNWASNTEAFF. This chain connects TRBV18 to TRBJ1-1; D remains ambiguous. This CDR3 is 16 amino acids long. Germline assignment: CDR1 KGHSH and CDR2 LQKENI. Trimming removed 2 bases from V and 1 base from J, with 14 bases in between. The whole variable domain, remainder taken from reference TRBV18 and TRBJ1-1, is NAGVMQNPRHLVRRRGQEARLRCSPMKGHSHVYWYRQLPEEGLKFMVYLQKENIIDESGMPKERFSAEFPKEGPSILRIQQVVRGDSAAYFCASSPSNWASNTEAFFGQGTRLTVV.

The CDR3 reads CASSREAYEQYF. In nucleotides, the CDR3 is TGTGCCAGCAGCCGAGAGGCTTACGAGCAGTACTTC. J is TRBJ2-7 and V is TRBV5-6; D not certain. The V gene's germline CDR1 is SGHDT and CDR2 YYEEEE. The CDR3 extends over 12 amino acids. V lost 4 bases and J lost 4, with 9 bases in between.

This clone has just a few counts. The chain links TRBV6-1 to TRBJ2-1; 11 bases are a match to TRBD1. V lost 4 bases, J lost 4 bases, and 15 bases stayed unmatched. Germline V gene lookup returns CDR1 MNHNS and CDR2 SASEGT. The CDR3 has 19 residues. The CDR3, as DNA: TGTGCCAGCAGTGCAAACCTTGGACAGGGGGCGATTTGGTACAATGAGCAGTTCTTC. Protein: CASSANLGQGAIWYNEQFF.

A single count supports this clone. The chain is built from TRBV24-1 and TRBJ2-2; D is unresolved. Trimming removed 7 bases at V and 8 bases at J, with 10 bases between. CDR1 is KGHDR, CDR2 SFDVKD, per germline. There are 12 residues in the CDR3. As DNA, the CDR3 is TGTGCCACCAGCCTCCGTTTAGGGGAGCTGTTTTTT. Protein product: CATSLRLGELFF.

The chain recombines TRBV12-3 or TRBV12-4 with TRBJ2-7; D is ambiguous. The CDR3 consists of 12 residues. Trimming removed 2 bases from V and 2 bases from J, with 4 bases in between. In DNA form, the CDR3 reads TGTGCCAGCAGTTTATCCACCTACGAGCAGTACTTC. Protein product: CASSLSTYEQYF.